This TCR beta chain comes out of a study of blood T cell repertoires in COVID-19. For the study at large: From the United States, Italy and Spain came samples of acute and convalescent COVID-19.

TCRdb keeps only in-frame clones here, not all; method: immunoSEQ multiplex PCR. The repertoire holds some 320,000 clones, with more than 90% as singletons. Participant age was roughly 18 to 95 years, and participants resided in fewer than 25 US areas. Clinical history as reported by participants underpinned cohort assignment. The receptor's source is a man aged 55 to 70 who had recovered from COVID-19. Sample: PBMCs or T cells enriched from blood (not recorded which).

CDR3 protein: CASSPQGYYGYTF. The CDR3 DNA reads TGTGCCAGCAGCCCACAGGGGTATTATGGCTACACCTTC. The chain has TRBV7-2 and TRBJ1-2, with TRBD1 matching 7 bases. V gave up 5 bases and J gave up 5 bases; unmatched junction bases: 5. The CDR3 is made up of 13 amino acids. CDR1 SGHTA and CDR2 FQGNSA come from the germline V gene.